This TCR beta chain is drawn from a study of molecular identifiers for immune sequencing clone quantification. Regarding the study as a whole: Among effectors, clones above 20 RNA copies held over 97% of molecules; among naive cells, under 1%.

TCRdb independently ran MiXCR on the PCR reads; one entry per CDR3 protein. The sample lists over 35,000 distinct CDR3 sequences, 15% to 20% occurring once. When naive CD8 T cells were sorted, they were gated as CD8+CD4-CCR7+CD45RA+. V lost 6 bases and J lost 6; bases outside the gene matches: 8. Germline V gene data show CDR1 as LGHNA and CDR2 as YNFKEQ. The CDR3 consists of 15 residues. This clonotype was counted a few times. Its target is unknown. The sequencing input was naive CD8+ T cells from blood, with Jurkat cell RNA spiked in. The subset denotes: FACS-sorted CD8+CD4-CCR7+CD45RA+ naive T cells. The receptor was derived from a human donor in good health. Some libraries in this study had Jurkat cell RNA spiked in. The rearrangement links TRBV4-2 to TRBJ2-1, with 10 nucleotides matching TRBD2. The CDR3 DNA reads as TGTGCCAGCAGTTCGCCCGGGACTAGCGTCAATGAGCAGTTCTTC. The encoded protein is CASSSPGTSVNEQFF.